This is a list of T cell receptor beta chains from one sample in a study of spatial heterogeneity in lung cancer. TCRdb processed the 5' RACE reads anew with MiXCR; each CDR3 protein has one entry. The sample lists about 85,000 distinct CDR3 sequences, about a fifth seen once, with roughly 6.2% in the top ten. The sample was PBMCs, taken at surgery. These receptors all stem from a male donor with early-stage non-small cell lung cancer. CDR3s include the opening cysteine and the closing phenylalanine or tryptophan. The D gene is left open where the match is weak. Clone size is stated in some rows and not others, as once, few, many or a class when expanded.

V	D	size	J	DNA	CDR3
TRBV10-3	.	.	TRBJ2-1	TGTGCCATCAGCCATCTGGAGCATGAGCAGTTCTTC	CAISHLEHEQFF
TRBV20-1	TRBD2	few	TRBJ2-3	TGCAGTGCTAGGACTAGCATAGGCGCAGATACGCAGTATTTT	CSARTSIGADTQYF
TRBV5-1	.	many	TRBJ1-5	TGCGCCAGCAGCTTGGGGTCTGGGAGTCAGCCCCAGCATTTT	CASSLGSGSQPQHF
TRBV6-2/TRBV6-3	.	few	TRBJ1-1	TGTGCCAGCAGAGGGGGTCTCTTCTCCGCTGAAGCTTTCTTT	CASRGGLFSAEAFF
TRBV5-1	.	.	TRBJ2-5	TGCGCCAGCAGCTTGCGGCCAGCGGAGAGACAAGAGACCCAGTACTTC	CASSLRPAERQETQYF
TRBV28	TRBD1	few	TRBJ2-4	TGTGCCAGCAGTTCAAACAGGGGGCTGGTAGACATTCAGTACTTC	CASSSNRGLVDIQYF
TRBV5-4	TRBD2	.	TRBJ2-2	TGTGCCAGCAGCCCGACTAGCGATGGCACCGGGGAGCTGTTTTTT	CASSPTSDGTGELFF
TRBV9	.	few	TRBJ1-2	TGTGCCAGCAGCCCCCGGGACCCAGCGCGGGGCTACACCTTC	CASSPRDPARGYTF
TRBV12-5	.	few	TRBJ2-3	TGTGCTAGTGGGGTCCAGGGAAACGGCACGCAGTATTTT	CASGVQGNGTQYF
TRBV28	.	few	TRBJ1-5	TGTGCCAGCAGGTTGCCCTTAGGGAACAATCAGCCCCAGCATTTT	CASRLPLGNNQPQHF
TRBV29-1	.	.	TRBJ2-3	TGCAGCGTCGTTGGACAGAAAGAGTTCACAGATACGCAGTATTTT	CSVVGQKEFTDTQYF
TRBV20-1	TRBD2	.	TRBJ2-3	TGCAGTGCAACACTAGCGGGGAGGGATACGCAGTATTTT	CSATLAGRDTQYF
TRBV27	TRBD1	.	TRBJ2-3	TGTGCCAGCAGCCAAAGGGGGCTTACAGATACGCAGTATTTT	CASSQRGLTDTQYF
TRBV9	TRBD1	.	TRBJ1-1	TGTGCCAGCAAGGGGGCTGGGACTAACACTGAAGCTTTCTTT	CASKGAGTNTEAFF
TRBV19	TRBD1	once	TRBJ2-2	TGTGCCAGTAGTAGCACAGGGGGCCGCGCCGGGGAGCTGTTTTTT	CASSSTGGRAGELFF
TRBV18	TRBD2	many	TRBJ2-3	TGTGCCAGCTCACCACCGAGTGCCGCCGGGGGGACGCAGTATTTT	CASSPPSAAGGTQYF
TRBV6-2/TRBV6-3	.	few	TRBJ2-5	TGTGCCAGCAGTTCCCGGACTATTCAAGAGACCCAGTACTTC	CASSSRTIQETQYF
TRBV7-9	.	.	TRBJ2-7	TGTGCCAGCAGCGAATGGGGCTCCTACGAGCAGTACTTC	CASSEWGSYEQYF
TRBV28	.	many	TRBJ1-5	TGTGCCAGCAGAATCGAGTTTAGCAATCAGCCCCAGCATTTT	CASRIEFSNQPQHF
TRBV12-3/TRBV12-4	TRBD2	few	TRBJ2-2	TGTGCCAGCACCCCAAGGACTAGCGGGGACACCGGGGAGCTGTTTTTT	CASTPRTSGDTGELFF
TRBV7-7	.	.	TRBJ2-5	TGTGCTAGCAGCCGAGACGGAGCTCAAGAGACCCAGTACTTC	CASSRDGAQETQYF
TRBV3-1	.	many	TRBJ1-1	TGTGCCAGCAGCTTTCCGGGACGGCTGAACACTGAAGCTTTCTTT	CASSFPGRLNTEAFF
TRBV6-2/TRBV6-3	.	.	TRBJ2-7	TGTGCCAGCAGTTACAGCGCGGGGGAGCAGTACTTC	CASSYSAGEQYF
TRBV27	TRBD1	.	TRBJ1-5	TGTGCCAGCAGTAGATACAGGGGAGAGGGCAATCAGCCCCAGCATTTT	CASSRYRGEGNQPQHF
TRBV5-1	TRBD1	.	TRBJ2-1	TGCGCCAGCAGGCGGACAGGGAATGAGCAGTTCTTC	CASRRTGNEQFF
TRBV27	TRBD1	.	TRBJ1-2	TGTGCCAGCAGTTTATATAAGACAGGGCCTGGCTGCACCTTC	CASSLYKTGPGCTF
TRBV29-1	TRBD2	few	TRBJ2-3	TGCAGCGCAACGGGACTAGCGGGAGTGGTAGATACGCAGTATTTT	CSATGLAGVVDTQYF
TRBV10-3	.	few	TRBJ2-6	TGTGCCATCAGCCCGGACGAAGGCTCTGGGGCCAACGTCCTGACTTTC	CAISPDEGSGANVLTF
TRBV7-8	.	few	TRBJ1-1	TGTGCCAGCAGCTTAGCACGTGGGGAGAGGACTGAAGCTTTCTTT	CASSLARGERTEAFF
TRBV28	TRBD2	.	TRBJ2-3	TGTGCCAGCAGTTATCGGGGGGCGCAGTATTTT	CASSYRGAQYF
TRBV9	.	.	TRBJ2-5	TGTGCCAGCAGCCTGACGAGTAACCAAGAGACCCAGTACTTC	CASSLTSNQETQYF
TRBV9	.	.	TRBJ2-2	TGTGCCAGCAGTCTCGCGAGTGAGAGGATCCGGAACACCGGGGAGCTGTTTTTT	CASSLASERIRNTGELFF
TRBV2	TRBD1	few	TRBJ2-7	TGTGCCAGCAGTGAAACGGACAGGGGCCGGGCCGAGCAGTACTTC	CASSETDRGRAEQYF
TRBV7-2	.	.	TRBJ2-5	TGTGCCAGCAGCCCCCCCGGGCGGGAGACCCAGTACTTC	CASSPPGRETQYF
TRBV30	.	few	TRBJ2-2	TGTGCCTGGAGTGGCTCAGCGGAGCTGAACACCGGGGAGCTGTTTTTT	CAWSGSAELNTGELFF
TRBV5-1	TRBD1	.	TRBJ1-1	TGCGCCAGCGGACAGACAGGGTTTGGCACTGAAGCTTTCTTT	CASGQTGFGTEAFF
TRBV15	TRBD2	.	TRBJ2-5	TGTGCCACCAGCAGAGGGGGTAGCGGGAGCCAGGAGACCCAGTACTTC	CATSRGGSGSQETQYF
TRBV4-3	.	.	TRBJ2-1	TGCGCCAGCAGCCAAGAGATGAACAATGAGCAGTTCTTC	CASSQEMNNEQFF
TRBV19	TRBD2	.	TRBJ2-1	TGTGCCAGTAGGCCGACTAGCGGATCCAGAGAGCAGTTCTTC	CASRPTSGSREQFF
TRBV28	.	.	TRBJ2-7	TGTGCCAGCAGTTTATTGGGGTATGACTACGAGCAGTACTTC	CASSLLGYDYEQYF
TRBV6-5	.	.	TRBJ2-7	TGTGCCAGCAGTTACAGCCCTGACGCGCACGAGCAGTACTTC	CASSYSPDAHEQYF
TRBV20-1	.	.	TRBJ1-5	TGCAGTGCTGGGAGGGGGTCTAATCAGCCCCAGCATTTT	CSAGRGSNQPQHF
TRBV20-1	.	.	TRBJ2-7	TGCAGTGCTAGAGCCAACCGGGCAGGGGAGGGCTACGAGCAGTACTTC	CSARANRAGEGYEQYF
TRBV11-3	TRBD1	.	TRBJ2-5	TGTGCCAGCAGCCACGGACAGGGGAGTGCCGGAGAGACCCAGTACTTC	CASSHGQGSAGETQYF
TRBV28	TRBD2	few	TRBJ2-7	TGTGCCAGCAGTGTAGCGGGAGGGCGAGGGTGGTACTTC	CASSVAGGRGWYF